These 22 T cell receptor beta chains were sequenced from one sample in a study of shared clonotypes between healthy human individuals. Data came from immunoSEQ multiplex PCR; TCRdb stores just in-frame clones and leaves some out. Here the sample spans about 2.4 million clones, over 85% being singletons. Material for sequencing was naive CD4+ T cells sorted from blood. Subset reported: CD45RA+ positively selected. These receptors came from a man younger than 30 in good health.

In DNA form, the CDR3 reads TGTGCCAGCAGCTTGAATGAGGGCGAGCAGTACTTC. This translates into CASSLNEGEQYF. The V call is TRBV5-4, the J call TRBJ2-7; D might be TRBD2 (5 bases). Germline CDR1 SGHNT, CDR2 YYREEE (reference sequence). The CDR3 is 12 residues long. V was cut by 1 base and J by 6 bases, with 8 bases left in between.

This chain links TRBV2 with TRBJ1-4; D possibly corresponds to TRBD1 (6 bases). The germline gives CDR1 SNHLY, CDR2 FYNNEI. This CDR3 is 13 amino acids long. The V and J ends lost 4 bases and 8 bases respectively, with 11 bases between them. The CDR3 spells CASSARQDEKLFF. As DNA, the CDR3 is TGTGCCAGCAGTGCCCGACAGGACGAAAAACTGTTTTTT.

V and J are TRBV7-9 and TRBJ2-2, with 8 bases fitting TRBD1. Germline values: CDR1 SEHNR, CDR2 FQNEAQ (reference sequence). The CDR3 is made up of 14 amino acids. Trimming removed 8 bases from V and 4 bases from J; junction bases left unmatched: 6. The CDR3 coding sequence is TGTGCCAGCTGGGACAGGTCGAGCACCGGGGAGCTGTTTTTT. Its protein is CASWDRSSTGELFF.

This chain links TRBV19 with TRBJ1-5; tentative D call: TRBD1 (5 bases). From germline, CDR1 is LNHDA and CDR2 SQIVND (reference sequence). Trimming left V 0 bases short and J 0 bases short, with 24 bases between. The length of the CDR3 is 21 residues. The CDR3: CASSIDQGTATTKYSNQPQHF. The CDR3 coding sequence is TGTGCCAGTAGTATAGATCAGGGCACCGCGACCACAAAGTATAGCAATCAGCCCCAGCATTTT.

V gene TRBV7-2 combines with J gene TRBJ2-5, with 14 bases identical to TRBD2. This CDR3 has 16 residues. The V segment lost 5 bases and the J segment 5 bases; nucleotides outside the gene matches: 7. In germline, CDR1 is SGHTA, CDR2 FQGNSA. The CDR3 DNA reads as TGTGCCAGCAGCCCGGGGACTAGCGGGGGATGGGAGACCCAGTACTTC. It is translated as CASSPGTSGGWETQYF.

This chain joins TRBV5-6 and TRBJ1-1; D gene ambiguous. Trimming pared 4 bases from V and 0 bases from J, leaving 7 bases between. Per germline, CDR1 SGHDT and CDR2 YYEEEE. The CDR3 covers 13 residues. CDR3 coding DNA: TGTGCCAGCAGCAAGAGGTTGAACACTGAAGCTTTCTTT. This encodes CASSKRLNTEAFF.

The chain recombines TRBV14 with TRBJ2-5; either TRBD1 or TRBD2 may supply D (5 bases each). V lost 0 bases and J 3 bases, leaving 11 bases between the germline ends. Looked up from germline, CDR1 is SGHDN and CDR2 is FVKESK. The length of the CDR3 is 15 residues. CDR3 in amino acids: CASSQERGREETQYF. As DNA, the CDR3 is TGTGCCAGCAGCCAAGAGAGGGGCAGGGAAGAGACCCAGTACTTC.

This chain connects TRBV2 to TRBJ1-4; D might be TRBD1 (5 bases). Per the germline V gene, CDR1 is SNHLY and CDR2 is FYNNEI. V dropped 6 bases and J dropped 0 bases, with 11 bases sitting between them. This CDR3 comprises 15 residues. The CDR3 loop is CASRADRSTNEKLFF. CDR3 DNA: TGTGCCAGCAGAGCCGACAGATCAACTAATGAAAAACTGTTTTTT.

The V and J genes are TRBV27 and TRBJ2-1, with 10 bases fitting TRBD2. The J segment lost 9 bases and the V segment lost 1 base, leaving 3 bases of the junction unmatched. The germline CDR1 and CDR2 sequences are MNHEY and SMNVEV (reference sequence). The CDR3 is 14 residues long. The chain's CDR3 is CASSLYQRGGEQFF. The CDR3, as DNA: TGTGCCAGCAGTTTATACCAGCGGGGGGGTGAGCAGTTCTTC.

This rearrangement joins TRBV4-3 to TRBJ2-1; 9 bases line up with TRBD1. V trimming: 3 bases; J trimming: 4 bases; junction bases outside the gene matches: 7. Germline lookup yields CDR1 LGHNA and CDR2 YSLEER. The CDR3 loop spans 16 amino acids. CDR3 nucleotides: TGCGCCAGCAGCCAGAACTGGGGACAGGGATACAATGAGCAGTTCTTC. Residues: CASSQNWGQGYNEQFF.

The chain links TRBV4-1 to TRBJ1-2; 10 bases line up with TRBD1. Germline CDR1 and CDR2: MGHRA and YSYEKL. This CDR3 has 15 residues. V trimming: 4 bases; J trimming: 4 bases; junction bases outside the gene matches: 6. CDR3 sequence: CASSLPTGGLYGYTF. The CDR3 DNA is TGCGCCAGCAGCCTACCGACAGGGGGCCTCTATGGCTACACCTTC.

V gene TRBV29-1 combines with J gene TRBJ1-2, with 7 nucleotides matching TRBD1. This CDR3 spans 13 amino acids. Germline CDR1 is SQVTM and CDR2 is ANQGSEA. Trimming removed 4 bases from V and 3 bases from J; junction bases left unmatched: 5. The CDR3 DNA reads as TGCAGCGTTGGGGCAGGGGGACACTATGGCTACACCTTC. Its translation is CSVGAGGHYGYTF.

To note about this clone: This sample includes further DNA sequences coding for the same CDR3. The V and J genes are TRBV30 and TRBJ2-5; D possibly matches TRBD1 or TRBD2 (6 bases each). The germline V gene has CDR1 GTSNPN and CDR2 SVGIG (reference sequence). V was trimmed by 0 bases and J by 5 bases, leaving 10 bases between them. This CDR3 has 13 residues. The CDR3 is CAWSVGGQETQYF. CDR3 nucleotides: TGTGCCTGGAGTGTAGGGGGGCAGGAGACCCAGTACTTC.

This clone was observed a few times. The CDR3 DNA follows: TGTGCCTGGAGGGCTCAATGGGGTGAAAAACTGTTTTTT. Residues: CAWRAQWGEKLFF. The genes are TRBV30 and TRBJ1-4; D not certain. The CDR3 has 13 residues. The germline V gene has CDR1 GTSNPN and CDR2 SVGIG (reference sequence). Trimming left V 3 bases short and J 7 bases short, with 12 bases between.

The chain couples TRBV5-6 to TRBJ2-7, with TRBD2 matching 7 bases. Germline CDR1 is SGHDT and CDR2 is YYEEEE. The CDR3 extends over 13 amino acids. V gave up 2 bases and J gave up 3 bases; unmatched junction bases: 2. CDR3 amino acids: CASSFAGVYEQYF. CDR3 nucleotides: TGTGCCAGCAGCTTCGCGGGGGTCTACGAGCAGTACTTC. The entire variable domain, with the rest obtained from reference TRBV5-6 and TRBJ2-7, is as follows: DAGVTQSPTHLIKTRGQQVTLRCSPKSGHDTVSWYQQALGQGPQFIFQYYEEEERQRGNFPDRFSGHQFPNYSSELNVNALLLGDSALYLCASSFAGVYEQYFGPGTRLTVT.

As for this clone: The same CDR3 also results from other DNA sequences found in this sample. The V call is TRBV6-5, the J call TRBJ1-2, with D perhaps matching TRBD1 (5 bases). V gave up 5 bases and J gave up 7 bases, with 11 bases separating them. Germline values: CDR1 MNHEY, CDR2 SVGAGI. The CDR3 extends over 12 amino acids. In nucleotides, the CDR3 is TGTGCCAGCAGTAACCGGGGCCGTGGCTACACCTTC. It yields the protein CASSNRGRGYTF.

The chain is built from TRBV11-2 and TRBJ1-1, with D possibly TRBD1 on 5 matching bases. This CDR3 region has 15 residues. Trimming removed 0 bases at V and 3 bases at J, with 11 bases between. CDR1 is SGHAT, CDR2 FQNNGV, per germline. The DNA for the CDR3 is TGTGCCAGCAGCTTAGATGACAGCCCCCACACTGAAGCTTTCTTT. This translates into CASSLDDSPHTEAFF.

With respect to this clone: Other DNA sequences within the sample encode an identical CDR3. The gene calls are TRBV7-2 and TRBJ2-1; no clear D. The CDR3 sequence is 13 residues long. Trimming removed 3 bases at V and 6 bases at J, with 9 bases between. Germline CDR1 is SGHTA and CDR2 is FQGNSA. CDR3 in DNA: TGTGCCAGCAGCTTTGGCGGCGGCAATGAGCAGTTCTTC. This gives the protein CASSFGGGNEQFF.

This clone occurred a few times. The chain recombines TRBV7-9 with TRBJ1-5; D remains unclear. In germline, CDR1 is SEHNR, CDR2 FQNEAQ (reference sequence). This CDR3 has 14 amino acids. Trimming left V 5 bases short and J 3 bases short, with 11 bases between. CDR3 bases: TGTGCCAGCAGCCAAAAGGACTCCAATCAGCCCCAGCATTTT. Translated, it gives CASSQKDSNQPQHF. The whole variable domain, filled in from reference TRBV7-9 and TRBJ1-5, reads DTGVSQNPRHKITKRGQNVTFRCDPISEHNRLYWYRQTLGQGPEFLTYFQNEAQLEKSRLLSDRFSAERPKGSFSTLEIQRTEQGDSAMYLCASSQKDSNQPQHFGDGTRLSIL.

This clone was picked up a small number of times. V and J are TRBV10-3 and TRBJ1-1; 9 bases map to TRBD1. The V segment lost 6 bases and the J segment 6 bases; nucleotides outside the gene matches: 5. CDR1 and CDR2 (germline): ENHRY, SYGVKD. CDR3 length: 13 amino acids. As DNA, the CDR3 is TGTGCCATCAGAATGGACAGGGGCTCTGAAGCTTTCTTT. It yields the protein CAIRMDRGSEAFF.

The J gene is TRBJ2-2, the V gene TRBV18, with D possibly being TRBD2 (6 bases). The CDR3 loop spans 17 amino acids. Trimming stripped 1 base from V and 0 bases from J, with 12 bases between. Germline V lookup: CDR1 KGHSH, CDR2 LQKENI. This CDR3 reads CASSPRAGPANTGELFF. CDR3 DNA: TGTGCCAGCTCACCACGGGCGGGGCCAGCGAACACCGGGGAGCTGTTTTTT.

The chain combines TRBV18 with TRBJ1-5, with D tentatively TRBD1 (5 bases). The CDR3 has 14 residues. The germline V gene encodes CDR1 KGHSH and CDR2 LQKENI. V lost 3 bases to trimming and J lost 3 bases, with 9 bases between them. CDR3: CASSPTGLNQPQHF. The DNA for the CDR3 is TGTGCCAGCTCACCCACAGGACTCAATCAGCCCCAGCATTTT.